A single T cell receptor beta chain is shown here with its context. Its antigen is not identified. The data were produced by immunoSEQ multiplex PCR, yet TCRdb's version contains in-frame clones alone and is incomplete. The sample has some 62,000 clones, around 86% seen once. This sample is drawn from a study of a mutant IDH1 vaccine in newly diagnosed glioma. Study at large: Treated patients comprised 62.5% males and 37.5% females, mean age approximately 38 years. Whole-study results and caveats: Seemingly, pseudoprogression had no relation to changes in the top peripheral T cell clonotypes.

Time point denoted: week 47, end of study. Topical imiquimod was applied with each vaccine dose, which held 300 ug of mutant IDH1 20-mer peptide. Trimming removed 3 bases at V and 1 base at J, with 6 bases between. The CDR3 totals 14 residues. CDR1 and CDR2 (germline): LNHDA, SQIVND (reference sequence). This sequence joins TRBV19 and TRBJ2-2; unclear D gene. Material: PBMCs, obtained from a glioma patient whose treatment included an IDH1 peptide vaccine. This TCR was recovered from a man aged 30-40 years with glioma. The CDR3 bases are TGTGCCAGTAGTATCGGCGAGAACACCGGGGAGCTGTTTTTT. Its protein is CASSIGENTGELFF.